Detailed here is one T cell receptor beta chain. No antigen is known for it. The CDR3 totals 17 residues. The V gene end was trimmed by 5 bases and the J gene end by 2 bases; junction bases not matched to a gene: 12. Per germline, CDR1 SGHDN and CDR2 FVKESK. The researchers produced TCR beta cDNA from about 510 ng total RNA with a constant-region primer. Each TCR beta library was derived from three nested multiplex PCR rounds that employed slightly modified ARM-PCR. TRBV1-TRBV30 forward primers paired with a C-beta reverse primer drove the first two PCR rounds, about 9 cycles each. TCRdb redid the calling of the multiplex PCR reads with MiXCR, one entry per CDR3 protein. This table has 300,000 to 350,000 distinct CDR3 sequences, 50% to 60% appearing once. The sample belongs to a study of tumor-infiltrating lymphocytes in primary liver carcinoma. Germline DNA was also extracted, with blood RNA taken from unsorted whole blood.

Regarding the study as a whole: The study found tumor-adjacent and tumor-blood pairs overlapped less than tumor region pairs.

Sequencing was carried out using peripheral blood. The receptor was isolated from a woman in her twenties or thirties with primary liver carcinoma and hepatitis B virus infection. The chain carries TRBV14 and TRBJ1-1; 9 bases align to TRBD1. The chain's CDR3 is CASSGTGIWTINTEAFF. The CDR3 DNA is TGTGCCAGCAGCGGGACAGGGATTTGGACCATAAACACTGAAGCTTTCTTT.